The 26 T cell receptor beta chains listed next were all sequenced from one sample in a study of cytomegalovirus exposure and HLA in healthy donors. Vbeta (60) and Jbeta (13) primers were used in the PCR. TCRdb's copy holds only in-frame clones and misses some; the assay was immunoSEQ multiplex PCR. The data contain some 110,000 clones, 73% of them seen just once; the ten biggest clones take up about 4.3%. Sequenced input: PBMCs. The receptors shown here come from a man aged 60-69 years in good health and CMV-seropositive.

This sequence joins TRBV25-1 and TRBJ2-6; no definite D call. Germline CDR1 is MGHDK and CDR2 is SYGVNS. V lost 3 bases, J lost 0 bases, and 3 bases lay in between. There are 14 residues in the CDR3. The CDR3 is CASSDNSGANVLTF. CDR3 DNA sequence: TGTGCCAGCAGTGACAACTCTGGGGCCAACGTCCTGACTTTC.

The chain employs TRBV6-5 and TRBJ2-1; weak D call: TRBD2 (6 bases). Trimming took off 11 bases at V and 4 bases at J, with 21 bases between the two ends. CDR3 length: 15 residues. Germline CDR1 reads MNHEY; CDR2 reads SVGAGI. This CDR3 is CAASWGREAYNEQFF. As DNA, the CDR3 is TGTGCCGCCTCCTGGGGCAGGGAGGCGTACAATGAGCAGTTCTTC.

The chain links TRBV4-2 to TRBJ1-2; no clear D gene. Germline V lookup: CDR1 LGHNA, CDR2 YNFKEQ. CDR3 length: 15 residues. Trimming left V 0 bases short and J 0 bases short, with 8 bases between. The CDR3 loop is CASSQEWSSNYGYTF. The CDR3 region has the DNA TGTGCCAGCAGCCAAGAATGGAGCTCTAACTATGGCTACACCTTC.

This sequence joins TRBV7-3 and TRBJ1-2; the D is unclear. Deletions cut 1 base from V and 5 bases from J, with 8 bases between. The germline V gene encodes CDR1 SGHTA and CDR2 FQGTGA. There are 13 residues in the CDR3. The CDR3 spells CASSLMAGYGYTF. The CDR3, as DNA: TGTGCCAGCAGCTTAATGGCGGGTTATGGCTACACCTTC.

This clone was seen many times. The J gene is TRBJ1-3, the V gene TRBV11-3; a possible D gene is TRBD1 (6 bases). This CDR3 is built from 14 residues. The germline V gene encodes CDR1 SGHNT and CDR2 YENEEA. The germline V and J ends were trimmed by 5 bases and 0 bases, with 8 bases remaining between them. The CDR3 here is CASSDRSSGNTIYF. For the CDR3, the DNA is TGTGCCAGCAGCGACAGGAGCTCTGGAAACACCATATATTTT.

V usage is TRBV9 and J usage is TRBJ2-2, with 7 positions matching TRBD1. The CDR3 extends over 15 amino acids. V gave up 1 base and J gave up 5 bases; unmatched junction bases: 5. Germline-derived CDR1 and CDR2 are SGDLS and YYNGEE. CDR3 sequence: CASSVNTGETGELFF. The CDR3 region has the DNA TGTGCCAGCAGCGTAAATACAGGGGAAACCGGGGAGCTGTTTTTT.

The gene calls are TRBV19 and TRBJ1-2; no firm D call. Deletions cut 1 base from V and 3 bases from J, with 6 bases between. Germline V gives CDR1 LNHDA, CDR2 SQIVND (reference sequence). This CDR3 is 13 amino acids long. The CDR3 reads CASSIVFDYGYTF. The DNA for the CDR3 is TGTGCCAGTAGTATAGTCTTCGACTATGGCTACACCTTC.

CDR3 residues: CASSLLRVYGYTF. CDR3 in DNA: TGCGCCAGCAGCTTGTTGAGGGTATATGGCTACACCTTC. V is TRBV5-1 and J is TRBJ1-2; D remains unclear. Germline V lookup: CDR1 SGHRS, CDR2 YFSETQ. This CDR3 comprises 13 residues. V gave up 1 base and J gave up 5 bases, with 9 bases separating them.

For this clone: At one end, the junction sequence differs from germline, possibly due to a read error. The chain has TRBV7-7 and TRBJ2-2, with TRBD1 matching 8 bases. CDR3 length: 15 amino acids. CDR1 and CDR2 from the germline V gene are SSHAT and FNYEAQ (reference sequence). DNA for the CDR3: TGTGCTAGCAGCGCCGGGACAGGAGAAACCGGGGAGCTGTTTTTT. Translation gives CASSAGTGETGELFF. Full variable domain (missing parts from reference TRBV7-7 and TRBJ2-2): GAGVSQSPRYKVTKRGQDVTLRCDPISSHATLYWYQQALGQGPEFLTYFNYEAQPDKSGLPSDRFSAERPEGSISTLTIQRTEQRDSAMYRCASSAGTGETGELFFGEGSRLTVL.

This chain uses TRBV28 with TRBJ2-3; TRBD2 aligns across 7 bases. J gave up 3 bases and V 5 bases, and 5 bases lay outside the gene matches. From germline, CDR1 is MDHEN and CDR2 SYDVKM. The CDR3 loop spans 14 amino acids. CDR3 residues: CASSAPSGTDTQYF. In DNA, the CDR3 is TGTGCCAGCAGTGCTCCTAGCGGTACAGATACGCAGTATTTT.

This clone was seen just once. The rearrangement joins TRBV27 to TRBJ2-5; 7 bases match TRBD1. V lost 4 bases and J lost 9; bases outside the gene matches: 5. This CDR3 region has 12 residues. Germline V gives CDR1 MNHEY, CDR2 SMNVEV (reference sequence). CDR3 sequence (DNA): TGTGCCAGCAGTTCCCGACAGGGTTCCCAGTACTTC. Amino acid sequence: CASSSRQGSQYF.

This clone appeared once. V gene TRBV5-4 combines with J gene TRBJ2-7; tentative D call: TRBD1 (6 bases). Germline V gene lookup returns CDR1 SGHNT and CDR2 YYREEE (reference sequence). This CDR3 contains 12 residues. Trimming took 5 bases from V and 3 from J, leaving 9 bases between them. For the CDR3, the DNA is TGTGCCAGCAGTCAGGACAGCTACGAGCAGTACTTC. It yields the protein CASSQDSYEQYF.

Here the CDR3 reads CAIATGEGNTIYF. CDR3 DNA: TGTGCCATCGCGACAGGGGAGGGAAACACCATATATTTT. The chain links TRBV10-3 to TRBJ1-3, with 8 positions matching TRBD1. This CDR3 is built from 13 residues. The V segment lost 8 bases and the J segment 4 bases; nucleotides outside the gene matches: 4. CDR1 and CDR2 from the germline V gene are ENHRY and SYGVKD.

J is TRBJ1-1 and V is TRBV5-1, with D possibly TRBD1 on 5 matching bases. CDR1 is SGHRS and CDR2 is YFSETQ in the germline V gene. This CDR3 spans 15 amino acids. Trimming removed 4 bases from V and 1 base from J, with 14 bases in between. The CDR3 nucleotides are TGCGCCAGCAGCCCCTCCGGACAAACGAACACTGAAGCTTTCTTT. Residues: CASSPSGQTNTEAFF.

This clone showed up just once. This chain uses TRBV19 with TRBJ2-7, with 7 bases identical to TRBD1. Trimming cost V 7 bases and J 3 bases; bases outside gene matches: 9. The CDR3 loop spans 14 amino acids. The germline gives CDR1 LNHDA, CDR2 SQIVND (reference sequence). DNA for the CDR3: TGTGCCAGTATGGGAGACAGGGAAAGCTACGAGCAGTACTTC. Protein product: CASMGDRESYEQYF.

A few counts support this clone. The chain uses TRBV4-2 and TRBJ1-4; a possible D gene is TRBD1 (5 bases). V was shortened by 1 base and J by 7 bases, with 13 bases between the two germline ends. The CDR3 extends over 15 amino acids. CDR1 LGHNA and CDR2 YNFKEQ come from the germline V gene. The CDR3 sequence: CASSQGGGVVEKLFF. For the CDR3, the DNA is TGTGCCAGCAGCCAAGGAGGAGGGGTTGTTGAAAAACTGTTTTTT.

The rearrangement links TRBV6-5 to TRBJ1-2, with D maybe TRBD1 (5 bases). Trimming removed 0 bases at V and 7 bases at J, with 15 bases between. CDR3 length: 15 residues. The V gene's germline CDR1 is MNHEY and CDR2 SVGAGI. The CDR3 region has the DNA TGTGCCAGCAGTTACTCGGGTTTGGGGGGGGTTGGCTACACCTTC. It yields the protein CASSYSGLGGVGYTF.

The sample holds one count of this clone. This chain links TRBV19 with TRBJ2-4; 11 nucleotides line up with TRBD2. Germline CDR1 and CDR2: LNHDA and SQIVND (reference sequence). The CDR3 is made up of 18 amino acids. V lost 7 bases and J lost 0; bases outside the gene matches: 11. The CDR3 bases are TGTGCCAGTACCACAGGGGTAGCGGGGGGGAAAGCCAAAAACATTCAGTACTTC. Translating it yields CASTTGVAGGKAKNIQYF.

The rearrangement links TRBV25-1 to TRBJ2-3, with 8 bases that match TRBD2. The CDR3 is made up of 17 amino acids. Germline V lookup: CDR1 MGHDK, CDR2 SYGVNS. V was pared by 7 bases and J by 4 bases, with 16 bases of the junction left unmatched. CDR3 bases: TGTGCCAGCACCGCGAAGAGGGCTGCGGGGGGTCCAGATACGCAGTATTTT. It encodes CASTAKRAAGGPDTQYF.

The sample holds a few counts of this clone. V and J are TRBV6-1 and TRBJ2-5; possibly TRBD1 for D (5 bases). This CDR3 is 15 amino acids long. V was trimmed by 0 bases and J by 3 bases, leaving 11 bases between them. Germline assignment: CDR1 MNHNS and CDR2 SASEGT. The CDR3, as DNA: TGTGCCAGCAGTGAAGCGTTGGGGCACGAAGAGACCCAGTACTTC. Protein product: CASSEALGHEETQYF.

The rearrangement links TRBV19 to TRBJ2-1, with 14 bases identical to TRBD2. The CDR3 is 16 amino acids. J lost 4 bases, V lost 4 bases, and 3 bases had no gene match. The germline V gene has CDR1 LNHDA and CDR2 SQIVND (reference sequence). DNA of the CDR3: TGTGCCAGTAGTACCGGACTAGCGGGGGGATACAATGAGCAGTTCTTC. Amino acid sequence: CASSTGLAGGYNEQFF.

V usage is TRBV6-6 and J usage is TRBJ1-2; possible D gene TRBD1, 5 bases. Germline V CDR1 and CDR2: MNHNY, SVGAGI (reference sequence). This CDR3 is 13 amino acids long. V lost 6 bases to trimming and J lost 6 bases, with 14 bases between them. The CDR3 bases are TGTGCCAGCAGCCACGGATCGGGGGATGGCTACACCTTC. It yields the protein CASSHGSGDGYTF.

This clone was recorded a few times. This CDR3 reads CASSGLRVGEKLFF. As DNA, the CDR3 is TGTGCCAGCAGTGGGCTGAGGGTTGGAGAAAAACTGTTTTTT. The V gene is TRBV2, the J gene TRBJ1-4, with D hard to call. This CDR3 comprises 14 residues. The V and J ends lost 4 bases and 8 bases respectively, with 14 bases between them. Germline V gives CDR1 SNHLY, CDR2 FYNNEI.

The rearrangement uses TRBV7-3 and TRBJ2-5, with 10 bases matching TRBD1. The CDR3 extends over 17 amino acids. Germline CDR1 reads SGHTA; CDR2 reads FQGTGA. The junction had 8 bases not matched to a gene; V was cut back by 2 bases and J by 2 bases. The CDR3 loop reads CASSLRGDRGPQETQYF. CDR3 bases: TGTGCCAGCAGCTTACGGGGGGACAGGGGTCCTCAAGAGACCCAGTACTTC.

The rearrangement links TRBV28 to TRBJ2-2; 8 bases are a match to TRBD1. From germline, CDR1 is MDHEN and CDR2 SYDVKM. The CDR3 is made up of 16 amino acids. J was trimmed by 6 bases and V by 1 base; bases with no gene match: 7. This chain's CDR3 is CASSLFGQGAAGELFF. CDR3 bases: TGTGCCAGCAGTTTATTCGGCCAGGGGGCGGCCGGGGAGCTGTTTTTT.

The chain couples TRBV2 to TRBJ1-5; D not resolved. V gave up 2 bases and J gave up 0 bases, with 11 bases separating them. CDR3 length: 16 amino acids. From germline, CDR1 is SNHLY and CDR2 FYNNEI. The CDR3 loop is CASSEQALASNQPQHF. As DNA, the CDR3 is TGTGCCAGCAGTGAACAGGCACTTGCTAGCAATCAGCCCCAGCATTTT.